The 30 T cell receptor beta chains below all came from one sample that was sequenced in a study of cytomegalovirus exposure and HLA in healthy donors. The table came from immunoSEQ multiplex PCR; TCRdb's copy has only in-frame clones and leaves some out. The sample contains 97,000 or so clones, about 83% of which appear only once. Material for sequencing was PBMCs. The receptors derive from a woman aged 25-40 years in good health and CMV-seronegative.

Written as DNA, the CDR3 is TGTGCCAGCAGCTCATCGGGCAGGGGGGATGAGACCCAGTACTTC. Translated, it gives CASSSSGRGDETQYF. The chain links TRBV7-3 to TRBJ2-5; D may be TRBD1 (7 bases). V was clipped by 4 bases and J by 5 bases, with 17 bases between them. The germline gives CDR1 SGHTA, CDR2 FQGTGA. The CDR3 is 15 residues long.

This clone was seen once. The V gene is TRBV15, the J gene TRBJ2-7; 7 bases line up with TRBD1. This CDR3 has 15 amino acids. V dropped 6 bases and J dropped 1; count of bases not matched to a gene: 9. The germline V gene encodes CDR1 LNHNV and CDR2 YYDKDF (reference sequence). CDR3 DNA: TGTGCCACCAGTCCCCACCGGGACAGTTCCTACGAGCAGTACTTC. Protein: CATSPHRDSSYEQYF.

The chain is built from TRBV25-1 and TRBJ2-3; weak D call: TRBD2 (6 bases). CDR1 and CDR2 (germline): MGHDK, SYGVNS. The CDR3 totals 18 residues. Trimming took off 4 bases at V and 5 bases at J, with 25 bases between the two ends. CDR3 sequence: CASSANPFGPPEGDTQYF. For the CDR3, the DNA is TGTGCCAGCAGTGCCAATCCCTTCGGTCCTCCGGAGGGAGATACGCAGTATTTT.

This sequence joins TRBV6-5 and TRBJ2-7, with TRBD2 identical over 10 bases. CDR1 is MNHEY and CDR2 is SVGAGI in the germline V gene. V dropped 11 bases and J dropped 1; count of bases not matched to a gene: 5. The CDR3 spans 13 residues. CDR3 DNA sequence: TGTGCCGTGCTAGCGGGAGTTTCCTACGAGCAGTACTTC. This gives the protein CAVLAGVSYEQYF.

The chain is built from TRBV7-3 and TRBJ2-3; D is possibly TRBD2 (6 bases). V lost 5 bases to trimming and J lost 1 base, with 7 bases between them. The CDR3 sequence is 13 residues long. CDR1 and CDR2 (germline): SGHTA, FQGTGA. The CDR3 DNA reads TGTGCCAGCAGCATAGCGGGCACAGATACGCAGTATTTT. Residues: CASSIAGTDTQYF.

The chain has TRBV18 and TRBJ1-1; a possible D gene is TRBD1 (5 bases). The ends were cut back, 0 bases at V and 0 bases at J, with 8 bases in the middle. Looked up from germline, CDR1 is KGHSH and CDR2 is LQKENI. CDR3 size: 15 residues. The CDR3 DNA reads as TGTGCCAGCTCACCACCGGGGGGGGTGAACACTGAAGCTTTCTTT. Translating it yields CASSPPGGVNTEAFF.

V gene TRBV28 combines with J gene TRBJ1-5, with D possibly being TRBD1 (5 bases). Trimming took 3 bases from V and 5 from J, leaving 11 bases between them. CDR1 MDHEN and CDR2 SYDVKM come from the germline V gene. The CDR3 spans 14 residues. The CDR3 loop is CASSFPGDYQPQHF. CDR3 DNA sequence: TGTGCCAGCAGTTTTCCTGGGGACTATCAGCCCCAGCATTTT.

The genes are TRBV6-1 and TRBJ1-5; D call uncertain. Germline values: CDR1 MNHNS, CDR2 SASEGT. V lost 5 bases to trimming and J lost 6 bases, with 17 bases between them. The CDR3 contains 15 residues. CDR3: CASSPQRRFGQPQHF. CDR3 DNA: TGTGCCAGCAGTCCCCAGCGGAGGTTCGGTCAGCCCCAGCATTTT.

V is TRBV11-3 and J is TRBJ2-2; D uncertain. V lost 0 bases to trimming and J lost 3 bases, with 5 bases between them. Germline CDR1 SGHNT, CDR2 YENEEA. There are 14 residues in the CDR3. The CDR3 loop is CASSLESDTGELFF. The CDR3 region has the DNA TGTGCCAGCAGCTTAGAATCCGACACCGGGGAGCTGTTTTTT.

J is TRBJ1-4 and V is TRBV19, with 9 bases matching TRBD1. This CDR3 spans 13 amino acids. Germline trimming cut 7 bases from V and 8 bases from J; bases unmatched to any gene: 5. Germline CDR1 and CDR2: LNHDA and SQIVND (reference sequence). CDR3 residues: CASKDRGKEKLFF. CDR3 DNA: TGTGCCAGTAAGGACAGGGGTAAGGAAAAACTGTTTTTT.

The chain is built from TRBV7-3 and TRBJ2-1, with D possibly being TRBD2 (6 bases). Trimming cost V 0 bases and J 0 bases, with 9 bases left between them. Per germline, CDR1 SGHTA and CDR2 FQGTGA. This CDR3 is 16 amino acids long. CDR3 DNA: TGTGCCAGCAGCTTAACTGGGGGACTCTCCTACAATGAGCAGTTCTTC. Encoded protein: CASSLTGGLSYNEQFF.

The chain joins TRBV2 to TRBJ2-3; perhaps TRBD1 as D (6 bases). V lost 2 bases, J lost 2 bases, and 11 bases lay in between. The CDR3 length is 15 residues. Germline CDR1 and CDR2: SNHLY and FYNNEI. CDR3 sequence: CASSESGQTTDTQYF. The CDR3 DNA is TGTGCCAGCAGTGAATCCGGACAGACCACAGATACGCAGTATTTT.

This clone has only a few counts. In nucleotides, the CDR3 is TGTGCCAGCAGCATCCTAACAGATACGCAGTATTTT. It is translated as CASSILTDTQYF. The gene calls are TRBV13 and TRBJ2-3, with unresolved D. The CDR3 has 12 residues. Per germline, CDR1 PRHDT and CDR2 FYEKMQ (reference sequence). The V end lost 5 bases, the J end lost 3 bases, and 6 bases lay between the germline ends. The variable domain in full, with the rest retrieved from reference TRBV13 and TRBJ2-3, is AAGVIQSPRHLIKEKRETATLKCYPIPRHDTVYWYQQGPGQDPQFLISFYEKMQSDKGSIPDRFSAQQFSDYHSELNMSSLELGDSALYFCASSILTDTQYFGPGTRLTVL.

This chain joins TRBV6-4 and TRBJ1-5; D unclear. V was clipped by 4 bases and J by 2 bases, with 15 bases between them. CDR3 length: 16 amino acids. The germline CDR1 and CDR2 sequences are MRHNA and SNTAGT. The CDR3: CASSGPAFGGNQPQHF. The DNA for the CDR3 is TGTGCCAGCAGTGGGCCCGCCTTCGGGGGCAATCAGCCCCAGCATTTT.

This chain connects TRBV7-3 to TRBJ2-3, with TRBD2 matching over 13 bases. The J segment lost 4 bases and the V segment lost 0 bases, leaving 10 bases of the junction unmatched. The CDR3 loop spans 19 amino acids. CDR1 SGHTA and CDR2 FQGTGA come from the germline V gene. The chain's CDR3 is CASSLTLAGGPGTPDTQYF. For the CDR3, the DNA is TGTGCCAGCAGCTTAACACTAGCGGGGGGGCCGGGCACACCAGATACGCAGTATTTT.

J is TRBJ2-7 and V is TRBV18, with 9 bases matching TRBD2. The CDR3 consists of 15 residues. Germline CDR1 KGHSH, CDR2 LQKENI. J gave up 5 bases and V 1 base, and 6 bases lay outside the gene matches. CDR3 nucleotides: TGTGCCAGCTCACCACAGGGACTAGCCGCCCACGAGCAGTACTTC. This sequence encodes CASSPQGLAAHEQYF.

This chain uses TRBV10-3 with TRBJ1-2, with D perhaps matching TRBD1 (5 bases). CDR3 size: 15 residues. Germline V CDR1 and CDR2: ENHRY, SYGVKD. Trimming left V 4 bases short and J 8 bases short, with 20 bases between. The CDR3 DNA is TGTGCCATCAGTGCGTTTGACAGCGAGGTCGGAGGCTACACCTTC. Its protein is CAISAFDSEVGGYTF.

This rearrangement joins TRBV6-6 to TRBJ2-1, with a weak D call TRBD1 (5 bases). V lost 5 bases, J lost 0 bases, and 11 bases lay in between. This CDR3 region has 15 residues. CDR1 and CDR2 from the germline V gene are MNHNY and SVGAGI (reference sequence). CDR3 protein: CASSDSLLSYNEQFF. The CDR3 DNA is TGTGCCAGCAGTGACAGCCTCCTCTCCTACAATGAGCAGTTCTTC.

The rearrangement joins TRBV10-2 to TRBJ1-2; the D is unclear. Germline V gene lookup returns CDR1 WSHSY and CDR2 SAAADI. CDR3 size: 15 residues. Trimming removed 8 bases from V and 0 bases from J, with 16 bases in between. The CDR3 DNA reads as TGCGCCAGCTCCTCCCTATCCTTCTCTAACTATGGCTACACCTTC. It specifies CASSSLSFSNYGYTF.

The chain carries TRBV4-1 and TRBJ2-2; 7 bases fit TRBD2. Germline CDR1 is MGHRA and CDR2 is YSYEKL. The CDR3 is 18 residues long. V lost 0 bases and J lost 6; bases outside the gene matches: 13. The CDR3 nucleotides are TGCGCCAGCAGCCAAGATAGGGGTATGGCGGGAGAGGCCGGGGAGCTGTTTTTT. Translation gives CASSQDRGMAGEAGELFF.

The rearrangement joins TRBV11-2 to TRBJ2-7; TRBD2 aligns across 7 bases. The germline CDR1 and CDR2 sequences are SGHAT and FQNNGV. After removal of 4 bases from V and 3 bases from J, the junction contained 9 bases not matched to a gene. The CDR3 spans 15 residues. CDR3 protein: CASSSIAGGIYEQYF. CDR3 nucleotides: TGTGCCAGCAGCTCCATAGCGGGCGGGATCTACGAGCAGTACTTC.

The gene calls are TRBV6-5 and TRBJ1-2; unclear D gene. Germline V gives CDR1 MNHEY, CDR2 SVGAGI. This CDR3 comprises 15 residues. Between the trimmed V and J ends, which lost 2 bases and 3 bases, there was a span of 13 bases. CDR3 coding DNA: TGTGCCAGCAGTTACCACCTCCGAACAGACTATGGCTACACCTTC. Amino acids: CASSYHLRTDYGYTF.

The chain recombines TRBV15 with TRBJ1-2; D not resolved. There are 11 residues in the CDR3. The germline CDR1 and CDR2 sequences are LNHNV and YYDKDF (reference sequence). V lost 10 bases and J 4 bases, leaving 10 bases between the germline ends. The CDR3 region has the DNA TGTGCCATCACGCGGTGCTATGGCTACACCTTC. The encoded protein is CAITRCYGYTF. Combining the CDR3 with reference TRBV15 and TRBJ1-2 gives the whole variable domain DAMVIQNPRYQVTQFGKPVTLSCSQTLNHNVMYWYQQKSSQAPKLLFHYYDKDFNNEADTPDNFQSRRPNTSFCFLDIRSPGLGDTAMYLCAITRCYGYTFGSGTRLTVV.

This chain links TRBV5-4 with TRBJ2-7; 12 bases line up with TRBD2. The junction had 8 bases not matched to a gene; V was cut back by 0 bases and J by 7 bases. The CDR3 is 16 residues long. Germline CDR1 and CDR2: SGHNT and YYREEE (reference sequence). This CDR3 reads CASSLGGTSGRREQYF. The DNA for the CDR3 is TGTGCCAGCAGCTTGGGAGGGACTAGCGGGCGGCGTGAGCAGTACTTC.

This clone was picked up a small number of times. The CDR3: CASREGDRAYEQYF. The CDR3 DNA sequence: TGTGCCAGCAGGGAGGGTGACAGAGCCTACGAGCAGTACTTC. The rearrangement joins TRBV6-5 to TRBJ2-7; possible D gene TRBD2, 6 bases. Germline-derived CDR1 and CDR2 are MNHEY and SVGAGI. CDR3 length: 14 residues. Trimming cost V 6 bases and J 2 bases, with 14 bases left between them.

The count of this clone is one. CDR3 protein: CASSLVSRTGRAYNEQFF. In DNA, the CDR3 is TGTGCCAGCAGCTTAGTATCGCGGACCGGGAGGGCCTACAATGAGCAGTTCTTC. The V and J genes are TRBV7-8 and TRBJ2-1, with 8 bases aligning to TRBD2. The CDR3 length is 18 residues. Losses at the gene ends were 1 base for V and 2 bases for J; bases not matched to a gene: 10. Germline assignment: CDR1 SGHVS and CDR2 FQNEAQ. The variable domain in full, completed from reference TRBV7-8 and TRBJ2-1, reads GAGVSQSPRYKVAKRGQDVALRCDPISGHVSLFWYQQALGQGPEFLTYFQNEAQLDKSGLPSDRFFAERPEGSVSTLKIQRTQQEDSAVYLCASSLVSRTGRAYNEQFFGPGTRLTVL.

The V and J genes are TRBV27 and TRBJ2-5; D is perhaps TRBD1 (6 bases). There are 15 residues in the CDR3. CDR1 and CDR2 from the germline V gene are MNHEY and SMNVEV (reference sequence). The V gene lost 6 bases and the J gene lost 5 bases, with 19 bases spanning the gap. The CDR3 region is CASSRRTGFGETQYF. CDR3 sequence (DNA): TGTGCCAGCAGCCGTCGCACAGGGTTCGGGGAGACCCAGTACTTC.

This clone was seen a few times. The chain joins TRBV5-1 to TRBJ2-3; D call uncertain. V lost 0 bases to trimming and J lost 1 base, with 6 bases between them. Germline V gene sequence: CDR1 SGHRS, CDR2 YFSETQ. The CDR3 is 14 residues long. Written as DNA, the CDR3 is TGCGCCAGCAGCTTGGCCCCAGGCACAGATACGCAGTATTTT. It encodes CASSLAPGTDTQYF.

The rearrangement links TRBV27 to TRBJ1-1, with a weak D call TRBD1 (5 bases). The V gene lost 3 bases and the J gene lost 0 bases, with 11 bases spanning the gap. Per germline, CDR1 MNHEY and CDR2 SMNVEV (reference sequence). This CDR3 contains 15 residues. CDR3 coding DNA: TGTGCCAGCAGTTTGTTGGGGGGGTTGAACACTGAAGCTTTCTTT. Amino acids: CASSLLGGLNTEAFF.

The CDR3 loop is CASSEARQLEAFF. Written as DNA, the CDR3 is TGTGCCAGCAGTGAAGCCCGACAGCTTGAAGCTTTCTTT. The chain employs TRBV2 and TRBJ1-1; maybe TRBD1 (5 bases). V lost 0 bases, J lost 7 bases, and 9 bases lay in between. This CDR3 spans 13 amino acids. CDR1 and CDR2 from the germline V gene are SNHLY and FYNNEI.